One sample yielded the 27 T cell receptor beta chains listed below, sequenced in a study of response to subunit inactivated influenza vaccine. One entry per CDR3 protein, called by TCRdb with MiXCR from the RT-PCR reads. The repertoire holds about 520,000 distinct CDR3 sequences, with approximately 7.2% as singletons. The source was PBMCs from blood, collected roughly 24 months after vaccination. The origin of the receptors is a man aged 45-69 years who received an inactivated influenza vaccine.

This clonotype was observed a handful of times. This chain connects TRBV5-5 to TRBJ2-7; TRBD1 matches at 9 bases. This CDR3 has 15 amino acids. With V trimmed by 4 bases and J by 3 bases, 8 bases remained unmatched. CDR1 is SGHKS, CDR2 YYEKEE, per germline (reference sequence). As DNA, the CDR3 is TGTGCCAGCAGCCCTACCGGGACAGGGCTCTACGAGCAGTACTTC. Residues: CASSPTGTGLYEQYF.

The CDR3 DNA reads TGTGCCAGCAGCTTATCTAGCGGAAACTACAATGAGCAGTTCTTC. This gives the protein CASSLSSGNYNEQFF. The chain recombines TRBV7-3 with TRBJ2-1, with 7 bases identical to TRBD2. The ends lost 2 bases at V and 3 bases at J; junction bases unmatched: 4. CDR1 and CDR2 from the germline V gene are SGHTA and FQGTGA. The CDR3 extends over 15 amino acids.

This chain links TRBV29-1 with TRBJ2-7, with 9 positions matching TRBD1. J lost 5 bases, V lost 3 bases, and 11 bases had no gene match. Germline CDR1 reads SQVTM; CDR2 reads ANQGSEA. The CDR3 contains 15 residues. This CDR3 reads CSVDEGTGIANEQYF. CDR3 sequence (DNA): TGCAGCGTTGATGAAGGGACAGGGATAGCAAACGAGCAGTACTTC.

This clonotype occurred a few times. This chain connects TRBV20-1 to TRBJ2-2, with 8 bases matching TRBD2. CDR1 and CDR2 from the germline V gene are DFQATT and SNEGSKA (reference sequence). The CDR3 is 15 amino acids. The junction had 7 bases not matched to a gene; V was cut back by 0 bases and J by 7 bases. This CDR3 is CSARDFMGTSGELFF. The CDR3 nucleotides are TGCAGTGCTAGAGATTTCATGGGGACTAGCGGGGAGCTGTTTTTT.

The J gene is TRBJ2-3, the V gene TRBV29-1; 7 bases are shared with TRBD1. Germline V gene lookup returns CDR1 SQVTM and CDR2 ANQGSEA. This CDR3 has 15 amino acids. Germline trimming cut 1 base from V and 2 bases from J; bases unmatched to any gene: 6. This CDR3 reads CSVEVYRGFTDTQYF. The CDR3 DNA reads TGCAGCGTTGAAGTCTACAGGGGATTCACAGATACGCAGTATTTT.

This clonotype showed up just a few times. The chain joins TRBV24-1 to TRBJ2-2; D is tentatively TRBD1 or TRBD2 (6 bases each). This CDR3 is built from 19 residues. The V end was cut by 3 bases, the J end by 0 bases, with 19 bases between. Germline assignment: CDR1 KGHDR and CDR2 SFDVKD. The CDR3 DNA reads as TGTGCCACCAGTGATCCCGTAGGGTCGGGGGCACCGAACACCGGGGAGCTGTTTTTT. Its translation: CATSDPVGSGAPNTGELFF.

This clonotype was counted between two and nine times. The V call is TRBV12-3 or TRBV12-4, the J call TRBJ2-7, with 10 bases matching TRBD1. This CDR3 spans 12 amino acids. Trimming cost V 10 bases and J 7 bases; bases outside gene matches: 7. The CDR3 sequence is CATRQGAGEQYF. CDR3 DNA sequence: TGTGCCACAAGACAGGGGGCAGGGGAGCAGTACTTC.

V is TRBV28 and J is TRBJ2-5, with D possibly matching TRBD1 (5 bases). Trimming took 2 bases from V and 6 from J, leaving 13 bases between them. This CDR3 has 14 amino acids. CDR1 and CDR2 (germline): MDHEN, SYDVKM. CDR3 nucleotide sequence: TGTGCCAGCAGTTTACAGGCAGGGTGGAAGACCCAGTACTTC. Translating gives CASSLQAGWKTQYF.

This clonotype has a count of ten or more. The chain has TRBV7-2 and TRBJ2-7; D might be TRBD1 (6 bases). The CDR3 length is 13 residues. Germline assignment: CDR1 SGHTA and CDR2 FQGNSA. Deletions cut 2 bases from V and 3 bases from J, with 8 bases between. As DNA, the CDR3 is TGTGCCAGCAGCTTAAGGGACAACTACGAGCAGTACTTC. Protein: CASSLRDNYEQYF. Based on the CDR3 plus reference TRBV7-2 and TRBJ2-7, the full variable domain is GAGVSQSPSNKVTEKGKDVELRCDPISGHTALYWYRQSLGQGLEFLIYFQGNSAPDKSGLPSDRFSAERTGGSVSTLTIQRTQQEDSAVYLCASSLRDNYEQYFGPGTRLTVT.

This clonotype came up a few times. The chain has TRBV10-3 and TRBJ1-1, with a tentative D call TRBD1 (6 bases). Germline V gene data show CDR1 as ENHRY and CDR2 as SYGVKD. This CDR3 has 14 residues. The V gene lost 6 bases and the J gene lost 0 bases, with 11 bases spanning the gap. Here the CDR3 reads CAISETGLNTEAFF. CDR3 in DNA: TGTGCCATCAGCGAGACAGGCCTGAACACTGAAGCTTTCTTT.

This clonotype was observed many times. The CDR3 loop is CASSDTAAASDEQFF. The CDR3 coding sequence is TGTGCCAGCAGTGATACCGCAGCCGCGTCGGATGAGCAGTTCTTC. V usage is TRBV2 and J usage is TRBJ2-1, with D hard to call. The CDR3 is 15 residues long. Looked up from germline, CDR1 is SNHLY and CDR2 is FYNNEI. V was shortened by 3 bases and J by 8 bases, with 17 bases between the two germline ends.

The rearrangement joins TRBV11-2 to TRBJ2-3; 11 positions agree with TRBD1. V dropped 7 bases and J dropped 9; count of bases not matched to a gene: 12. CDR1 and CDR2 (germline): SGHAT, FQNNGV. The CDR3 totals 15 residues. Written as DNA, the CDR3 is TGTGCCAGCACCCAGGGGGACAGGGGGTTAGGAACGCAGTATTTT. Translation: CASTQGDRGLGTQYF.

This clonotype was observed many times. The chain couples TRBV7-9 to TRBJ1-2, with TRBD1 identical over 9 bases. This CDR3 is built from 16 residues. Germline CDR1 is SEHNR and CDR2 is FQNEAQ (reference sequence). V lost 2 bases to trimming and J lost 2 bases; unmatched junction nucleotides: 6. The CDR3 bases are TGTGCCAGCAGCTTAAGTTCCGGGACAGGGAACTATGGCTACACCTTC. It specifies CASSLSSGTGNYGYTF.

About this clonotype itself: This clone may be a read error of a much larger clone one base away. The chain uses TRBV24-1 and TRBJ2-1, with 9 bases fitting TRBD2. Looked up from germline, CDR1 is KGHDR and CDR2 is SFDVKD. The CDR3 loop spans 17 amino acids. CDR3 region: CATGDQSGGSSYNEQFF. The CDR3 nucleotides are TGTGCCACCGGTGATCAAAGCGGGGGGAGCTCCTACAATGAGCAGTTCTTC.

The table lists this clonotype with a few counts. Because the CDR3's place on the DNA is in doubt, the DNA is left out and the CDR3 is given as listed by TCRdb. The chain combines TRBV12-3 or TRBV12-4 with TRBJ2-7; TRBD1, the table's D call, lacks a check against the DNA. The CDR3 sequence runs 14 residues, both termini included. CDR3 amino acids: CASSSSGGAREQYF.

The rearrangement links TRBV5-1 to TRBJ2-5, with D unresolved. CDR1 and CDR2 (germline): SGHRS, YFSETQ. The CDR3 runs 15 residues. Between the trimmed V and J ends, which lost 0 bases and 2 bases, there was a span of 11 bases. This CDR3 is CASSLGGQAQETQYF. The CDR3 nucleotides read TGCGCCAGCAGCTTGGGGGGTCAGGCACAAGAGACCCAGTACTTC. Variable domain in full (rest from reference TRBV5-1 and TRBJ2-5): KAGVTQTPRYLIKTRGQQVTLSCSPISGHRSVSWYQQTPGQGLQFLFEYFSETQRNKGNFPGRFSGRQFSNSRSEMNVSTLELGDSALYLCASSLGGQAQETQYFGPGTRLLVL.

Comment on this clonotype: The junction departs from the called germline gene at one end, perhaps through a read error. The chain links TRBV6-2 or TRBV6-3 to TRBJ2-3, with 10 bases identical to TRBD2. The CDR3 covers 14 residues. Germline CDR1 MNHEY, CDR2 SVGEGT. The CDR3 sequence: CAGSGRVRPNTQYF. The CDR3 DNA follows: TGTGCCGGCAGCGGGAGGGTCCGACCGAATACGCAGTATTTT.

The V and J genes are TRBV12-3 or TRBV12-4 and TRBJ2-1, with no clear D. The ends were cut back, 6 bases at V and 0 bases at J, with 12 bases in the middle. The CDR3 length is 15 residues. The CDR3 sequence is CASSATLSSYNEQFF. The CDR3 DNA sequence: TGTGCCAGCAGCGCCACGCTTAGCTCCTACAATGAGCAGTTCTTC.

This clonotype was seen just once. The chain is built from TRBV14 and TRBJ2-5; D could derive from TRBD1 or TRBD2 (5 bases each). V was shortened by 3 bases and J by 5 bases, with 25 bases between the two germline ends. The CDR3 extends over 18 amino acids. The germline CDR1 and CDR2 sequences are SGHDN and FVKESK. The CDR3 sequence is CASSHTGLWDLKWETQYF. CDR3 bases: TGTGCCAGCAGCCATACGGGGCTGTGGGATTTGAAGTGGGAGACCCAGTACTTC.

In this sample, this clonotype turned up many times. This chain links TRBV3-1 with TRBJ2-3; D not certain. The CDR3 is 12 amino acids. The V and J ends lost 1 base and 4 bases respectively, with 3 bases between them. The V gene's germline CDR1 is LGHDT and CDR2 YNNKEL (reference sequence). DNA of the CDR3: TGTGCCAGCAGCCAAGTCCCAGATACGCAGTATTTT. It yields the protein CASSQVPDTQYF.

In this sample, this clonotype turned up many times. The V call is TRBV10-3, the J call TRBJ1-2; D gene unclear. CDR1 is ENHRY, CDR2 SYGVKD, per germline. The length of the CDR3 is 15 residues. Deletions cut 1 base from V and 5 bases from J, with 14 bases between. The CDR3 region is CAISEWSDGVYGYTF. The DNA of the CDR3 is TGTGCCATCAGTGAGTGGTCCGACGGGGTATATGGCTACACCTTC.

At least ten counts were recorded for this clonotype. The CDR3 nucleotides read TGTGCCAGCAGTTTGGGGGCTAGCGGGAGCACAGATACGCAGTATTTT. Translation: CASSLGASGSTDTQYF. This chain uses TRBV28 with TRBJ2-3; 8 bases map to TRBD2. Per germline, CDR1 MDHEN and CDR2 SYDVKM. The junction had 5 bases not matched to a gene; V was cut back by 3 bases and J by 0 bases. The CDR3 covers 16 residues.

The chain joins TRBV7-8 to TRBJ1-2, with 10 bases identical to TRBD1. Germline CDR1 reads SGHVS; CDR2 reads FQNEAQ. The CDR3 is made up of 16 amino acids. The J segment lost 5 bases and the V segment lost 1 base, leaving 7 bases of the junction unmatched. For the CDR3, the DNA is TGTGCCAGCAGCTTAGTTGGGACAGGGGTGCGGTATGGCTACACCTTC. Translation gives CASSLVGTGVRYGYTF.

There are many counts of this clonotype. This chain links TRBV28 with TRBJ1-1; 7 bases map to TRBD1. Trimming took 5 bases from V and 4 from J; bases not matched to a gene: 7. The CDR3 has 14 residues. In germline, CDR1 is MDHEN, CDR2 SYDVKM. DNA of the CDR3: TGTGCCAGCAGTCTGACAGGGAGGAGCACTGAAGCTTTCTTT. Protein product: CASSLTGRSTEAFF. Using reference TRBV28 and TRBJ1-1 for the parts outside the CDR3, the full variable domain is DVKVTQSSRYLVKRTGEKVFLECVQDMDHENMFWYRQDPGLGLRLIYFSYDVKMKEKGDIPEGYSVSREKKERFSLILESASTNQTSMYLCASSLTGRSTEAFFGQGTRLTVV.

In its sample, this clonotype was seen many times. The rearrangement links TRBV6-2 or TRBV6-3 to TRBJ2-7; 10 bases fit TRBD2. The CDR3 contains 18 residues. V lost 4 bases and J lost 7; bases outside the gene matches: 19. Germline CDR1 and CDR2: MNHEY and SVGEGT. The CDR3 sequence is CASSSKFDSGRPPGEQYF. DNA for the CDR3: TGTGCCAGCAGTTCCAAGTTTGATAGCGGGAGGCCCCCCGGGGAGCAGTACTTC.

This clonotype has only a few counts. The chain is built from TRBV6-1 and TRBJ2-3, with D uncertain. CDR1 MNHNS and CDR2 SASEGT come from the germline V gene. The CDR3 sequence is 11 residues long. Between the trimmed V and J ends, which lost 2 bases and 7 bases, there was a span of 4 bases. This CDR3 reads CASSEPNTQYF. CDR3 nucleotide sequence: TGTGCCAGCAGTGAACCAAATACGCAGTATTTT.

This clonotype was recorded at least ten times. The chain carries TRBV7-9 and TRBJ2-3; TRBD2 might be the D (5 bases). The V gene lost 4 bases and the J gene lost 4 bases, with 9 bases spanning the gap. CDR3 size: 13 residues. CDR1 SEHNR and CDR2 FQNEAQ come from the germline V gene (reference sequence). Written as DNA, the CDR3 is TGTGCCAGCAGCTCAAACGGGGCAGATACGCAGTATTTT. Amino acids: CASSSNGADTQYF. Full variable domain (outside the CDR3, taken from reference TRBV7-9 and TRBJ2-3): DTGVSQNPRHKITKRGQNVTFRCDPISEHNRLYWYRQTLGQGPEFLTYFQNEAQLEKSRLLSDRFSAERPKGSFSTLEIQRTEQGDSAMYLCASSSNGADTQYFGPGTRLTVL.